This is a list of T cell receptor beta chains from one sample in a study of blood T cell repertoires in COVID-19. The protocol was immunoSEQ multiplex PCR, while the TCRdb copy is restricted to in-frame clones and leaves out a portion. The data hold about 270,000 clones, with 85% to 90% observed a single time. The specimen was PBMCs or T cells enriched from blood (not recorded which). Receptors originate from a woman under 40 with acute COVID-19. Each CDR3 is given without its conserved first and last residue. The order of the fields is J gene, V gene, CDR3 protein.

TRBJ2-1	TRBV11-2	ASSPMDRGRNEQF
TRBJ2-7	TRBV10-3	AISGGAGDEQY
TRBJ1-4	TRBV25-1	ASSEYGGSSEKLF
TRBJ2-7	TRBV30	AWSQGRSYEQY
TRBJ2-7	TRBV21-1	ASSKFSGQGNYEQY
TRBJ1-3	TRBV27	ASSLTGHSGNTIY
TRBJ1-5	TRBV6-5	ASSYSSTLNQPQH
TRBJ2-1	TRBV9	ASSPQAGVYNEQF
TRBJ2-2	TRBV10-3	AITPSGTNTGELF
TRBJ1-5	TRBV19	ASGKPGQLFSNQPQH
TRBJ2-3	TRBV28	ASSRASHTDTQY
TRBJ1-3	TRBV18	ASSPAGVGFGNTIY
TRBJ1-1	TRBV10-3	AISEGGENTEAF
TRBJ2-7	TRBV12-3/TRBV12-4	ASSLLRYEQY
TRBJ2-7	TRBV6-6	ASSQFDRSPYEQY
TRBJ2-1	TRBV19	ASSIMGLAGSEQF
TRBJ2-1	TRBV3-1/TRBV3-2	ASSQLPGGENEQF
TRBJ2-3	TRBV13	ASSDQGLAGGTQY
TRBJ1-2	TRBV5-4	ASSLETGPGYT
TRBJ2-1	TRBV2	ASSEATGVNNEQF
TRBJ1-4	TRBV19	ASRGQGTNEKLF
TRBJ2-7	TRBV4-2	ASSQETLDRGGYEQY
TRBJ2-1	TRBV3-1/TRBV3-2	ASSLARFEQF
TRBJ2-7	TRBV6-5	ASTGLAGVFHEQY
TRBJ1-5	TRBV2	ASLAAGIGQPQH
TRBJ1-4	TRBV18	ASSPREGLSDNEKLF
TRBJ2-3	TRBV6-2/TRBV6-3	ASSLQGILTDTQY
TRBJ1-1	TRBV11-3	ASSLDRGTEAF
TRBJ2-1	TRBV5-1	ASSFEAGFSYNEQF
TRBJ2-7	TRBV25-1	ASTAGTGFYEQY
TRBJ1-1	TRBV7-2	ASSLAGDTEAF
TRBJ2-5	TRBV7-8	ASSLLSGDQETQY